This T cell receptor beta chain was observed in a study of T-cell reconstitution after alpha-beta-depleted transplantation in children. V shed 4 bases and J shed 2 bases, with 16 bases lying between them. The CDR3 is 16 amino acids. The table lists this clonotype with a few counts. The antigen is not known. As it was prepared, the TCRbeta library received unique molecular identifiers. From the PCR reads, TCRdb called clonotypes with MiXCR, one entry per CDR3 protein. The data contain 500,000 to 650,000 distinct CDR3 sequences, approximately 12% of them singletons. Study-level results: T-cell counts and diversity at one year post-transplant came mainly from newly produced T cells.

The sequence derives from a male patient younger than 18 who had a stem cell transplant for acute myeloid leukemia, so the T cells may come from the graft donor. The chain carries TRBV12-3 or TRBV12-4 and TRBJ2-3, with a possible D match to TRBD2 (5 bases). The material sequenced was PBMCs, mostly from graft donor cells, taken 360 days after TCRalphabeta/CD19-depleted stem cell transplant. The CDR3: CASSSTGLANTDTQYF. The DNA for the CDR3 is TGTGCCAGCAGTTCAACCGGACTCGCCAACACAGATACGCAGTATTTT.